Listed below are T cell receptor beta chains from one sample, sequenced in a study of Ad26.COV2.S vaccination and SARS-CoV-2 variants. Data came from immunoSEQ multiplex PCR; TCRdb stores just in-frame clones and leaves some out. This sample has 300,000 to 350,000 clones, with around 84% found just once. This material consisted of peripheral blood, taken in a trial of Ad26.COV2.S vaccine versus placebo. The receptors shown here come from a person between 18 and 59 years old who received the Ad26.COV2.S COVID-19 vaccine or a placebo. Each CDR3 is given with its conserved first and last residue. Each record gives: clone size, V gene, D gene, J gene, CDR3 protein, CDR3 DNA. D genes are given only for firm matches. The size field is filled for only some rows; it gives once, few, many or a size class.

clone size: once; V gene: TRBV19; D gene: TRBD2; J gene: TRBJ2-2; CDR3 protein: CASSIGLAGGLANTGELFF; CDR3 DNA: TGTGCCAGTAGTATAGGTCTAGCGGGGGGACTCGCGAACACCGGGGAGCTGTTTTTT
clone size: NA; V gene: TRBV6-5; D gene: NA; J gene: TRBJ1-1; CDR3 protein: CASSLGANRFNTEAFF; CDR3 DNA: TGTGCCAGCAGTTTGGGTGCGAACAGGTTCAACACTGAAGCTTTCTTT
clone size: NA; V gene: TRBV4-3; D gene: NA; J gene: TRBJ1-2; CDR3 protein: CASSQERVTGPNGYTF; CDR3 DNA: TGCGCCAGCAGCCAAGAAAGGGTTACGGGTCCTAATGGCTACACCTTC
clone size: NA; V gene: TRBV2; D gene: NA; J gene: TRBJ1-1; CDR3 protein: CASSGQLEAFF; CDR3 DNA: TGTGCCAGCAGTGGACAACTTGAAGCTTTCTTT
clone size: NA; V gene: TRBV7-2; D gene: NA; J gene: TRBJ1-4; CDR3 protein: CASSPQGSLNEKLFF; CDR3 DNA: TGTGCCAGCAGTCCTCAAGGGAGCCTCAATGAAAAACTGTTTTTT
clone size: NA; V gene: TRBV6-5; D gene: NA; J gene: TRBJ1-2; CDR3 protein: CASGQPGGGYTF; CDR3 DNA: TGTGCCAGCGGTCAACCGGGTGGTGGCTACACCTTC
clone size: NA; V gene: TRBV7-9; D gene: TRBD1; J gene: TRBJ2-5; CDR3 protein: CASSPGQGQETQYF; CDR3 DNA: TGTGCCAGCAGCCCGGGACAGGGGCAAGAGACCCAGTACTTC
clone size: NA; V gene: TRBV7-9; D gene: NA; J gene: TRBJ2-1; CDR3 protein: CASSLVVKHEQFF; CDR3 DNA: TGTGCCAGCAGCTTAGTCGTGAAGCATGAGCAGTTCTTC
clone size: NA; V gene: TRBV7-9; D gene: NA; J gene: TRBJ1-2; CDR3 protein: CASSSPGRTGYTF; CDR3 DNA: TGTGCCAGCAGCTCCCCGGGGAGGACTGGCTACACCTTC
clone size: NA; V gene: TRBV7-9; D gene: NA; J gene: TRBJ2-1; CDR3 protein: CASSRAGIYNEQFF; CDR3 DNA: TGTGCCAGCAGTCGGGCAGGAATATACAATGAGCAGTTCTTC
clone size: NA; V gene: TRBV2; D gene: NA; J gene: TRBJ2-6; CDR3 protein: CASSGYGNSGANVLTF; CDR3 DNA: TGTGCCAGCAGTGGGTATGGGAACTCTGGGGCCAACGTCCTGACTTTC
clone size: NA; V gene: TRBV7-2; D gene: NA; J gene: TRBJ1-4; CDR3 protein: CASSLHRPGGTTLNEKLFF; CDR3 DNA: TGTGCCAGCAGCTTACATCGACCCGGTGGTACCACCCTTAATGAAAAACTGTTTTTT
clone size: NA; V gene: TRBV5-1; D gene: TRBD2; J gene: TRBJ2-3; CDR3 protein: CASSLLAGSTDTQYF; CDR3 DNA: TGCGCCAGCAGCTTACTAGCGGGGAGTACAGATACGCAGTATTTT
clone size: NA; V gene: TRBV12-3/TRBV12-4; D gene: NA; J gene: TRBJ1-5; CDR3 protein: CASSFRGNQPQHF; CDR3 DNA: TGTGCCAGCAGTTTTCGGGGTAACCAGCCCCAGCATTTT
clone size: NA; V gene: TRBV4-1; D gene: TRBD1; J gene: TRBJ2-3; CDR3 protein: CASSQGTGLEADTQYF; CDR3 DNA: TGCGCCAGCAGCCAAGGGACAGGGTTAGAGGCAGATACGCAGTATTTT
clone size: NA; V gene: TRBV11-2; D gene: NA; J gene: TRBJ2-5; CDR3 protein: CASSPGLGTQYF; CDR3 DNA: TGTGCCAGCAGCCCGGGCCTCGGGACCCAGTACTTC
clone size: NA; V gene: TRBV18; D gene: NA; J gene: TRBJ1-2; CDR3 protein: CASSPGQSSYGYTF; CDR3 DNA: TGTGCCAGCTCACCTGGACAGTCTTCTTATGGCTACACCTTC
clone size: NA; V gene: TRBV15; D gene: TRBD2; J gene: TRBJ2-5; CDR3 protein: CATSRFYRGEETQYF; CDR3 DNA: TGTGCCACCAGCAGGTTCTACCGGGGGGAAGAGACCCAGTACTTC
clone size: NA; V gene: TRBV9; D gene: NA; J gene: TRBJ2-3; CDR3 protein: CASSVQHDKDTQYF; CDR3 DNA: TGTGCCAGCAGCGTTCAACACGATAAAGATACGCAGTATTTT
clone size: NA; V gene: TRBV7-2; D gene: NA; J gene: TRBJ2-3; CDR3 protein: CASSLRASGTDTQYF; CDR3 DNA: TGTGCCAGCAGCCTGAGGGCTAGCGGCACAGATACGCAGTATTTT
clone size: NA; V gene: TRBV18; D gene: TRBD2; J gene: TRBJ2-1; CDR3 protein: CASSPPTSGGAPYNEQFF; CDR3 DNA: TGTGCCAGCTCACCACCGACTAGCGGGGGGGCCCCCTACAATGAGCAGTTCTTC
clone size: NA; V gene: TRBV12-1; D gene: NA; J gene: TRBJ2-3; CDR3 protein: CASSLLDRGRIPIVPDTQYF; CDR3 DNA: TGTGCCAGCAGCTTGTTGGACAGGGGGCGTATACCCATTGTTCCAGATACGCAGTATTTT
clone size: NA; V gene: TRBV6-5; D gene: NA; J gene: TRBJ1-1; CDR3 protein: CASSYSGAGVTEAFF; CDR3 DNA: TGTGCCAGCAGTTACTCGGGTGCAGGGGTCACTGAAGCTTTCTTT
clone size: NA; V gene: TRBV7-2; D gene: NA; J gene: TRBJ2-1; CDR3 protein: CASSFLGSGEQFF; CDR3 DNA: TGTGCCAGCAGCTTCCTCGGCTCGGGTGAGCAGTTCTTC
clone size: NA; V gene: TRBV5-1; D gene: NA; J gene: TRBJ2-5; CDR3 protein: CASFRGAQETQYF; CDR3 DNA: TGCGCCAGCTTCCGGGGGGCCCAGGAGACCCAGTACTTC
clone size: NA; V gene: TRBV12-3/TRBV12-4; D gene: NA; J gene: TRBJ1-2; CDR3 protein: CASSLGLNYGYTF; CDR3 DNA: TGTGCCAGCAGTTTAGGGCTTAACTATGGCTACACCTTC
clone size: once; V gene: TRBV19; D gene: NA; J gene: TRBJ1-3; CDR3 protein: CASSIGVGKPGNTIYF; CDR3 DNA: TGTGCCAGTAGTATAGGGGTCGGGAAACCAGGAAACACCATATATTTT
clone size: NA; V gene: TRBV11-3; D gene: TRBD1; J gene: TRBJ1-5; CDR3 protein: CASSSGVGQGNQPQHF; CDR3 DNA: TGTGCCAGCAGCTCCGGGGTGGGACAGGGCAATCAGCCCCAGCATTTT
clone size: NA; V gene: TRBV5-1; D gene: NA; J gene: TRBJ2-3; CDR3 protein: CASSFGIRWGTDTQYF; CDR3 DNA: TGCGCCAGCAGCTTCGGTATTCGTTGGGGCACAGATACGCAGTATTTT
clone size: NA; V gene: TRBV6-4; D gene: NA; J gene: TRBJ1-6; CDR3 protein: CASSQSSYNSPLHF; CDR3 DNA: TGTGCCAGCAGTCAGAGCTCCTATAATTCACCCCTCCACTTT
clone size: NA; V gene: TRBV7-2; D gene: TRBD1; J gene: TRBJ1-1; CDR3 protein: CASSSRQGPEAFF; CDR3 DNA: TGTGCCAGCAGCTCACGACAGGGACCTGAAGCTTTCTTT
clone size: NA; V gene: TRBV5-4; D gene: TRBD1; J gene: TRBJ2-1; CDR3 protein: CASSLYPGGAFNEQFF; CDR3 DNA: TGTGCCAGCAGCTTGTACCCAGGGGGCGCTTTTAATGAGCAGTTCTTC
clone size: NA; V gene: TRBV4-2; D gene: NA; J gene: TRBJ1-1; CDR3 protein: CASSVRLLPGTEAFF; CDR3 DNA: TGTGCCAGCAGCGTAAGACTCCTACCGGGGACTGAAGCTTTCTTT
clone size: NA; V gene: TRBV5-4; D gene: NA; J gene: TRBJ2-2; CDR3 protein: CASSSLGTTGELFF; CDR3 DNA: TGTGCCAGCAGCTCTTTGGGAACCACCGGGGAGCTGTTTTTT
clone size: NA; V gene: TRBV11-3; D gene: NA; J gene: TRBJ2-1; CDR3 protein: CASSFGRGIRNEQFF; CDR3 DNA: TGTGCCAGCAGTTTTGGACGAGGGATCCGCAATGAGCAGTTCTTC
clone size: NA; V gene: TRBV7-2; D gene: TRBD2; J gene: TRBJ2-1; CDR3 protein: CASSSRGGGFYEQFF; CDR3 DNA: TGTGCCAGCAGCTCGCGGGGGGGCGGGTTTTATGAGCAGTTCTTC
clone size: NA; V gene: TRBV30; D gene: NA; J gene: TRBJ1-1; CDR3 protein: CACQRDTQNTEAFF; CDR3 DNA: TGTGCCTGTCAGCGGGACACTCAGAACACTGAAGCTTTCTTT
clone size: NA; V gene: TRBV30; D gene: TRBD1; J gene: TRBJ1-4; CDR3 protein: CAWSVRGTGQKLFF; CDR3 DNA: TGTGCCTGGAGTGTAAGGGGGACAGGTCAAAAACTGTTTTTT
clone size: NA; V gene: TRBV7-9; D gene: NA; J gene: TRBJ1-4; CDR3 protein: CASSPFRLGWEKLFF; CDR3 DNA: TGTGCCAGCAGCCCCTTCAGATTGGGATGGGAAAAACTGTTTTTT
clone size: NA; V gene: TRBV6-1; D gene: NA; J gene: TRBJ1-3; CDR3 protein: CASSEVGFGNTIYF; CDR3 DNA: TGTGCCAGCAGTGAAGTGGGTTTTGGAAACACCATATATTTT
clone size: NA; V gene: TRBV18; D gene: NA; J gene: TRBJ1-1; CDR3 protein: CASSPRGQGPYTEAFF; CDR3 DNA: TGTGCCAGCTCACCACGGGGCCAGGGGCCGTACACTGAAGCTTTCTTT
clone size: NA; V gene: TRBV10-1; D gene: TRBD1; J gene: TRBJ1-1; CDR3 protein: CATGQGLSLLTEAFF; CDR3 DNA: TGCGCCACGGGACAGGGTCTCTCTTTGCTAACTGAAGCTTTCTTT
clone size: NA; V gene: TRBV3-1/TRBV3-2; D gene: NA; J gene: TRBJ1-2; CDR3 protein: CASSQGGVYGYTF; CDR3 DNA: TGTGCCAGCAGCCAAGGAGGGGTCTATGGCTACACCTTC
clone size: NA; V gene: TRBV7-9; D gene: TRBD1; J gene: TRBJ1-2; CDR3 protein: CASSSHGRQGSDGYTF; CDR3 DNA: TGTGCCAGCAGCTCCCACGGGCGACAGGGGAGCGATGGCTACACCTTC
clone size: NA; V gene: TRBV14; D gene: TRBD2; J gene: TRBJ2-3; CDR3 protein: CASSQALGRGEDTQYF; CDR3 DNA: TGTGCCAGCAGCCAAGCCCTCGGGCGGGGGGAGGATACGCAGTATTTT
clone size: few; V gene: TRBV30; D gene: NA; J gene: TRBJ1-5; CDR3 protein: CAWNGHNSNQPQHF; CDR3 DNA: TGTGCCTGGAACGGTCACAATAGCAATCAGCCCCAGCATTTT
clone size: many; V gene: TRBV27; D gene: NA; J gene: TRBJ2-1; CDR3 protein: CASSRDLPEQFF; CDR3 DNA: TGTGCCAGCAGTAGGGACCTCCCCGAGCAGTTCTTC
clone size: NA; V gene: TRBV14; D gene: NA; J gene: TRBJ2-7; CDR3 protein: CASSHLGRGDNEQYF; CDR3 DNA: TGTGCCAGCAGCCACTTGGGACGCGGGGACAACGAGCAGTACTTC
clone size: once; V gene: TRBV5-1; D gene: NA; J gene: TRBJ1-2; CDR3 protein: CASSLATGSTYGYTF; CDR3 DNA: TGCGCCAGCAGCTTGGCAACAGGGTCTACCTATGGCTACACCTTC
clone size: once; V gene: TRBV10-3; D gene: TRBD1; J gene: TRBJ1-2; CDR3 protein: CAISQRTGKFGGYTF; CDR3 DNA: TGTGCCATCAGTCAGAGGACAGGGAAATTCGGAGGCTACACCTTC
clone size: NA; V gene: TRBV6-2/TRBV6-3; D gene: NA; J gene: TRBJ1-1; CDR3 protein: CASSFGGAGTEAFF; CDR3 DNA: TGTGCCAGCAGTTTTGGAGGGGCAGGGACTGAAGCTTTCTTT
clone size: NA; V gene: TRBV27; D gene: NA; J gene: TRBJ1-1; CDR3 protein: CASRDSGKPTEAFF; CDR3 DNA: TGTGCCAGCCGGGACTCAGGGAAACCCACTGAAGCTTTCTTT
clone size: NA; V gene: TRBV4-3; D gene: TRBD2; J gene: TRBJ2-1; CDR3 protein: CASSQEFQRGYNEQFF; CDR3 DNA: TGCGCCAGCAGCCAAGAGTTCCAGCGGGGCTACAATGAGCAGTTCTTC
clone size: NA; V gene: TRBV4-3; D gene: NA; J gene: TRBJ1-5; CDR3 protein: CASSQEWNQPQHF; CDR3 DNA: TGCGCCAGCAGCCAAGAATGGAATCAGCCCCAGCATTTT
clone size: NA; V gene: TRBV9; D gene: TRBD2; J gene: TRBJ2-7; CDR3 protein: CASSAGTSWAYEQYF; CDR3 DNA: TGTGCCAGCAGCGCTGGGACTAGTTGGGCCTACGAGCAGTACTTC
clone size: NA; V gene: TRBV11-2; D gene: TRBD1; J gene: TRBJ1-5; CDR3 protein: CASSARDRGAINQPQHF; CDR3 DNA: TGTGCCAGCAGCGCGCGGGACAGGGGAGCGATCAATCAGCCCCAGCATTTT
clone size: NA; V gene: TRBV27; D gene: TRBD1; J gene: TRBJ2-1; CDR3 protein: CASSPIDRGRDNEQFF; CDR3 DNA: TGTGCCAGCAGTCCCATAGACAGGGGGCGTGACAATGAGCAGTTCTTC
clone size: NA; V gene: TRBV19; D gene: NA; J gene: TRBJ1-2; CDR3 protein: CASSTLSYGYTF; CDR3 DNA: TGTGCCAGTAGCACTCTGAGCTATGGCTACACCTTC
clone size: few; V gene: TRBV18; D gene: NA; J gene: TRBJ2-7; CDR3 protein: CASSPNGGPREQYF; CDR3 DNA: TGTGCCAGCTCACCGAACGGGGGGCCGCGGGAGCAGTACTTC
clone size: NA; V gene: TRBV2; D gene: TRBD2; J gene: TRBJ2-4; CDR3 protein: CASSEGFPSGGNIQYF; CDR3 DNA: TGTGCCAGCAGTGAGGGCTTCCCTAGCGGGGGAAACATTCAGTACTTC